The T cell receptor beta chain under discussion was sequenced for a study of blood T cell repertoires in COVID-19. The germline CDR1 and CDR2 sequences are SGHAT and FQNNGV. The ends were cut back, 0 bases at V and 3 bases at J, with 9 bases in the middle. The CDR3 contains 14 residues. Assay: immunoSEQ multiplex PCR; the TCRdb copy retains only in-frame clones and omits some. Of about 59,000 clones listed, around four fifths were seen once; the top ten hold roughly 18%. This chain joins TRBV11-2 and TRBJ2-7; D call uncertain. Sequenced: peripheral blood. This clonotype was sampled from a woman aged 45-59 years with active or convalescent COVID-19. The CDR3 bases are TGTGCCAGCAGCTTAGATAAAGTACACTACGAGCAGTACTTC. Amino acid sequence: CASSLDKVHYEQYF.